Following are 2 T cell receptor beta chains from one sample sequenced in a study of CD8+ T cells in alopecia areata. cDNA prepared by RNA extraction and subsequent reverse transcription served as the template for sequencing. The table came from immunoSEQ multiplex PCR; TCRdb's copy has only in-frame clones and leaves some out. This sample carries 90,000 to 100,000 clones, approximately 42% of them seen once, and the ten largest clones take about 1.4%. The sample was CD4+ T cells sorted from blood. The source is a human donor with alopecia areata.

This clone was counted only a few times. The chain links TRBV5-1 to TRBJ2-1, with TRBD2 matching 10 bases. Germline CDR1 is SGHRS and CDR2 is YFSETQ. V lost 4 bases to trimming and J lost 6 bases; unmatched junction nucleotides: 7. This CDR3 spans 15 amino acids. The CDR3 protein is CASSPLAGQINEQFF. The CDR3 DNA reads as TGCGCCAGCAGCCCACTAGCGGGACAAATCAATGAGCAGTTCTTC.

The chain employs TRBV19 and TRBJ2-5; weak D call: TRBD2 (6 bases). CDR3 length equals 16 residues. CDR1 LNHDA and CDR2 SQIVND come from the germline V gene (reference sequence). V was clipped by 4 bases and J by 2 bases, with 17 bases between them. CDR3 protein: CASSKAGNFLQETQYF. In nucleotides, the CDR3 is TGTGCCAGTAGTAAGGCGGGGAACTTCCTACAAGAGACCCAGTACTTC.